The rows below give T cell receptor beta chains drawn from one sample of a study of T cells after somatic rescue of genetic block. Clones were sequenced by immunoSEQ multiplex PCR, and TCRdb holds only the in-frame ones, with some missing. Here the sample spans some 90,000 clones, over 80% being singletons. The sample comprised peripheral blood mononuclear cells (PBMCs). The receptors were sampled from a woman in her late teens or twenties. Each CDR3 is given with its conserved first and last residue. Fields, in order: D gene, clone size, V gene, J gene, CDR3 protein, CDR3 DNA. The D gene is left open where the match is weak. Not every row has a clone size; where given, it reads once, few, many or a size class.

>.|.|TRBV5-5|TRBJ1-2
CASSLARNYGYTF
TGTGCCAGCAGCTTGGCCAGAAACTATGGCTACACCTTC
>.|once|TRBV6-5|TRBJ2-1
CASRYGGVEQFF
TGTGCCAGCAGGTACGGCGGCGTTGAGCAGTTCTTC
>TRBD1|.|TRBV5-1|TRBJ1-2
CASSTGGYYGYTF
TGCGCCAGCAGCACAGGGGGCTACTATGGCTACACCTTC
>.|.|TRBV27|TRBJ2-7
CASSLGDEQYF
TGTGCCAGCAGTTTGGGGGACGAGCAGTACTTC
>.|.|TRBV5-1|TRBJ1-1
CASSLTGKGTEAFF
TGCGCCAGCAGCTTGACAGGGAAAGGCACTGAAGCTTTCTTT
>.|.|TRBV6-6|TRBJ2-2
CASSPPPGITGELFF
TGTGCCAGCAGCCCCCCCCCGGGAATCACCGGGGAGCTGTTTTTT
>.|.|TRBV6-6|TRBJ2-5
CASSYSPYQETQYF
TGTGCCAGCAGTTACTCGCCGTACCAAGAGACCCAGTACTTC
>.|.|TRBV7-3|TRBJ2-7
CASSFRGSYEQYF
TGTGCCAGCAGCTTCCGGGGGTCCTACGAGCAGTACTTC
>TRBD1|few|TRBV19|TRBJ1-3
CASTTGNGNTIYF
TGTGCCAGCACGACAGGGAATGGAAACACCATATATTTT
>.|.|TRBV15|TRBJ1-1
CATSRDRSDRNTEAFF
TGTGCCACCAGCAGAGATAGGTCGGACAGGAACACTGAAGCTTTCTTT
>TRBD2|.|TRBV9|TRBJ2-1
CASSPTWAGGSNEQFF
TGTGCCAGCAGCCCCACCTGGGCGGGAGGATCCAATGAGCAGTTCTTC
>.|few|TRBV6-1|TRBJ2-7
CASSEADSYLYEQYF
TGTGCCAGCAGTGAAGCCGACAGCTACCTCTACGAGCAGTACTTC
>.|.|TRBV13|TRBJ2-2
CASSLRASNTGELFF
TGTGCCAGCAGCTTACGGGCCTCGAACACCGGGGAGCTGTTTTTT
>TRBD1|.|TRBV30|TRBJ1-5
CAWSPTGTAHNQPQHF
TGTGCCTGGAGTCCTACTGGGACAGCTCATAATCAGCCCCAGCATTTT
>.|.|TRBV2|TRBJ2-7
CASHSSEGRHEQYF
TGTGCCAGCCACTCCTCAGAGGGCCGCCACGAGCAGTACTTC
>TRBD2|once|TRBV6-4|TRBJ2-2
CASSVLAGSSGELFF
TGTGCCAGCAGTGTGCTAGCGGGATCTTCCGGGGAGCTGTTTTTT
>TRBD2|.|TRBV7-8|TRBJ2-7
CASSPDGLADGHEQYF
TGTGCCAGCAGCCCGGATGGACTAGCGGATGGCCACGAGCAGTACTTC
>.|.|TRBV6-4|TRBJ1-1
CASSLGQSSEAFF
TGTGCCAGCAGTTTAGGACAGTCCTCTGAAGCTTTCTTT